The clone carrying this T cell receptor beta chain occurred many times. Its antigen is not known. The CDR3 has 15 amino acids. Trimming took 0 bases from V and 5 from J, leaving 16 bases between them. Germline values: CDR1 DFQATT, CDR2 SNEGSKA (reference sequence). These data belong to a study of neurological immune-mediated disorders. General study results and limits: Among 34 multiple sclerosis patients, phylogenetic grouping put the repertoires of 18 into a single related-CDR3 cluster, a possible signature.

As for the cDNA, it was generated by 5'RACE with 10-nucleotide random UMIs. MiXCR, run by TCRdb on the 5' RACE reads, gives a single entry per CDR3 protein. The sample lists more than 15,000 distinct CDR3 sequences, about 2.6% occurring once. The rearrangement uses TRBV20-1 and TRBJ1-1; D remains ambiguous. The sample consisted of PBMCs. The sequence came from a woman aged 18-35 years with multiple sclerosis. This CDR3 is CSARDSSGDGTEAFF. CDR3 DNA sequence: TGCAGTGCTAGAGATTCGTCAGGAGATGGAACTGAAGCTTTCTTT.